Sequencing of this TCR beta chain was carried out in a study of T cells after yellow fever vaccination. Turning to the study itself: Preparation of fractions with low cell numbers was performed using SMART-Seq v4 Ultra Low Input.

TCRdb itself ran the 5' RACE reads through MiXCR, one entry per CDR3 protein. The sample holds about 500,000 distinct CDR3 sequences, around 17% seen once. Turning to this clonotype: What it binds is not known. Its ends do not fully match the called genes, so a read error is possible.

Study results and caveats: Reappearance after the booster was observed for most primary-vaccination clones (more than 95% CD4, around 90% CD8).

This sequence was found in a man between 18 and 35 years old who received the YFV17D yellow fever vaccine. The sample was PBMCs, taken around 5 days after the first yellow fever vaccination.

DNA for the CDR3: TGTGCCAGCACCGTAGATGGGGGCGCTTCGGGCTACACCTTC. Its protein is CASTVDGGASGYTF. The chain recombines TRBV9 with TRBJ1-2; tentative D call: TRBD1 (6 bases). The CDR3 has 14 amino acids. Germline CDR1 and CDR2: SGDLS and YYNGEE.